Each of the 2 T cell receptor beta chains below was sequenced from the same sample in a study of Ad26.COV2.S vaccination and SARS-CoV-2 variants (dated by TCRdb to the early 2020s). The treatment or condition label corresponds to: about 20 received Ad26.COV2.S at low or high dose, single or two shots; 5 received placebo; per-sample allocation not given. Repertoires of vaccine and placebo recipients were sequenced from samples collected on day 63 after the first injection. Library prep was done by the immunoSEQ multiplex PCR assay. TCRdb provides this immuneACCESS table in a form limited to in-frame rearrangements. Some clones are lacking; in checked studies, under half of them reflect an unresolved V gene, and why the rest are absent is not known. The sample table contains some 300,000 clones; only one count was recorded for roughly 86% of them. Under 2% of the sample lies in the top ten. The sample here was peripheral blood, taken in a trial of Ad26.COV2.S vaccine versus placebo. All receptors derive from a person aged 18-60 years who received the Ad26.COV2.S COVID-19 vaccine or a placebo.

The chain employs TRBV29-1 and TRBJ1-6; no clear D gene. The CDR3 has 13 residues. Germline values: CDR1 SQVTM, CDR2 ANQGSEA. With 4 bases removed from V and 0 bases from J, the gap between germline ends came to 4 bases. The CDR3 DNA sequence: TGCAGCGTTGCTAGCTCCTATAATTCACCCCTCCACTTT. As protein: CSVASSYNSPLHF.

The rearrangement uses TRBV9 and TRBJ1-3; 8 bases agree with TRBD1. Germline CDR1 SGDLS, CDR2 YYNGEE. The CDR3 has 17 residues. J gave up 4 bases and V 4 bases, and 13 bases lay outside the gene matches. CDR3 loop: CASSPSGQGAVGNTIYF. CDR3 bases: TGTGCCAGCAGCCCATCCGGGCAGGGGGCGGTGGGAAACACCATATATTTT.